Presented here are 9 T cell receptor beta chains from one specimen sequenced in a study of siplizumab effects on memory and regulatory T cells. Measured with immunoSEQ multiplex PCR; TCRdb has only the in-frame clones, and not every one. The sample yields 75,000 to 100,000 clones, 90% to 95% seen once. Sequencing was done on a sample of non-Treg CD4+ T cells sorted from blood. The origin of the receptors is a human donor in good health.

This chain joins TRBV4-1 and TRBJ2-2; a possible D gene is TRBD1 (6 bases). CDR3 size: 16 residues. V gave up 4 bases and J gave up 5 bases, with 17 bases separating them. Germline CDR1 and CDR2: MGHRA and YSYEKL. The CDR3 nucleotides read TGCGCCAGCAGCCGGGCAGGGGTTCTCGAGACCGGGGAGCTGTTTTTT. The encoded protein is CASSRAGVLETGELFF.

This chain links TRBV29-1 with TRBJ2-7, with D hard to call. Germline loops: CDR1 SQVTM, CDR2 ANQGSEA. The CDR3 runs to 11 residues. The V and J ends lost 7 bases and 3 bases respectively, with 10 bases between them. The CDR3, as DNA: TGCAGCGCTGGTGAAGGCTACGAGCAGTACTTC. This codes for CSAGEGYEQYF.

This clone came up once. CDR3 residues: CASSTPTPGTSGSQSYEQYF. The CDR3 region has the DNA TGTGCCAGCAGCACCCCGACTCCCGGGACTAGCGGGAGTCAGTCCTACGAGCAGTACTTC. The V gene is TRBV13, the J gene TRBJ2-7; 14 positions match TRBD2. Germline loops: CDR1 PRHDT, CDR2 FYEKMQ (reference sequence). Trimming removed 5 bases from V and 1 base from J; junction bases left unmatched: 16. The CDR3 totals 20 residues.

The chain has TRBV29-1 and TRBJ2-3; D call uncertain. The V gene's germline CDR1 is SQVTM and CDR2 ANQGSEA. The CDR3 runs 12 residues. Trimming took 4 bases from V and 7 from J, leaving 12 bases between them. CDR3 residues: CSVVGQAYTQYF. The DNA for the CDR3 is TGCAGCGTTGTTGGCCAAGCCTATACGCAGTATTTT.

The rearrangement links TRBV9 to TRBJ1-1, with D possibly matching TRBD1 (5 bases). In germline, CDR1 is SGDLS, CDR2 YYNGEE. The length of the CDR3 is 14 residues. Trimming took 0 bases from V and 4 from J, leaving 10 bases between them. The CDR3, as DNA: TGTGCCAGCAGCGTAGCTCAGGGCGGCACTGAAGCTTTCTTT. Amino acids: CASSVAQGGTEAFF.

This clone is a singleton in its sample. The gene calls are TRBV7-3 and TRBJ2-2; D remains unclear. V shed 5 bases and J shed 2 bases, with 12 bases lying between them. Germline V gives CDR1 SGHTA, CDR2 FQGTGA. The CDR3 runs to 15 residues. The CDR3 region has the DNA TGTGCCAGCAGCCCGACTGCCTTTAACACCGGGGAGCTGTTTTTT. Translating it yields CASSPTAFNTGELFF.

This clone was found once. This sequence joins TRBV6-6 and TRBJ1-1; unclear D gene. In germline, CDR1 is MNHNY, CDR2 SVGAGI (reference sequence). Deletions cut 0 bases from V and 12 bases from J, with 11 bases between. This CDR3 is built from 12 residues. The CDR3 DNA is TGTGCCAGCAGTTACTCGAACCAGTTGCCTTTCTTT. As protein: CASSYSNQLPFF.

The rearrangement links TRBV7-2 to TRBJ2-5, with D perhaps assigned TRBD1 or TRBD2 (6 bases each). CDR1 and CDR2 (germline): SGHTA, FQGNSA. V was shortened by 5 bases and J by 5 bases, with 18 bases between the two germline ends. The CDR3 length is 15 residues. The CDR3 nucleotides read TGTGCCAGCAGCCCTCGGAGGGACACGGGGGAGACCCAGTACTTC. This gives the protein CASSPRRDTGETQYF.

For the CDR3, the DNA is TGTGCCAGCAGCCAATTCCCCGCGGGACGTATGGTGGTGGATGAAAAACTGTTTTTT. Protein sequence: CASSQFPAGRMVVDEKLFF. The rearrangement uses TRBV14 and TRBJ1-4; D is possibly TRBD1 (5 bases). The germline V and J ends were trimmed by 2 bases and 6 bases, with 25 bases remaining between them. The CDR3 contains 19 residues. The V gene's germline CDR1 is SGHDN and CDR2 FVKESK. Full variable domain (rest looked up from reference TRBV14 and TRBJ1-4): EAGVTQFPSHSVIEKGQTVTLRCDPISGHDNLYWYRRVMGKEIKFLLHFVKESKQDESGMPNNRFLAERTGGTYSTLKVQPAELEDSGVYFCASSQFPAGRMVVDEKLFFGSGTQLSVL.